The 11 T cell receptor beta chains in this list originate from one sample, sequenced in a study of cytomegalovirus exposure and HLA in healthy donors. Both 60 Vbeta primers and 13 Jbeta primers went into the PCR. TCRdb keeps only in-frame clones here, not all; method: immunoSEQ multiplex PCR. Of some 130,000 clones listed, about 74% are singletons. The sequencing input was PBMCs. Receptor source: a male donor in good health and CMV-seronegative.

The chain couples TRBV20-1 to TRBJ2-7, with D possibly matching TRBD2 (6 bases). V lost 5 bases and J lost 3, with 8 bases in between. Germline V gene lookup returns CDR1 DFQATT and CDR2 SNEGSKA (reference sequence). This CDR3 comprises 11 residues. The CDR3 reads CSAPGVYEQYF. In DNA form, the CDR3 reads TGCAGTGCTCCGGGGGTCTACGAGCAGTACTTC.

The sample holds one count of this clone. V and J are TRBV7-2 and TRBJ2-5; TRBD1 is a possible D gene (6 bases). V lost 4 bases, J lost 7 bases, and 22 bases lay in between. This CDR3 is 16 amino acids long. The germline V gene has CDR1 SGHTA and CDR2 FQGNSA. CDR3 DNA sequence: TGTGCCAGCAGCTCCCGGAACCAGGGGTCAGTTGGGACCCAGTACTTC. It yields the protein CASSSRNQGSVGTQYF.

The chain employs TRBV9 and TRBJ2-5, with D unresolved. The CDR3 length is 14 residues. The germline CDR1 and CDR2 sequences are SGDLS and YYNGEE. V dropped 2 bases and J dropped 0 bases, with 8 bases sitting between them. The CDR3 sequence: CASSVNSNQETQYF. The CDR3, as DNA: TGTGCCAGCAGCGTGAACTCAAACCAAGAGACCCAGTACTTC.

The chain uses TRBV19 and TRBJ1-1, with D perhaps TRBD1 (5 bases). V dropped 6 bases and J dropped 5 bases, with 16 bases sitting between them. The CDR3 sequence is 14 residues long. Germline lookup yields CDR1 LNHDA and CDR2 SQIVND (reference sequence). CDR3 in amino acids: CASRRGTINTEAFF. The CDR3, as DNA: TGTGCCAGTAGGCGGGGGACGATTAATACTGAAGCTTTCTTT.

The chain is built from TRBV2 and TRBJ2-1, with 9 bases lining up with TRBD2. From germline, CDR1 is SNHLY and CDR2 FYNNEI. The CDR3 contains 15 residues. The J segment lost 4 bases and the V segment lost 4 bases, leaving 5 bases of the junction unmatched. The CDR3 nucleotides read TGTGCCAGCAGTGGAAGCGGGGGGTTTTACAATGAGCAGTTCTTC. This sequence encodes CASSGSGGFYNEQFF.

This sequence joins TRBV30 and TRBJ1-2, with TRBD1 matching over 7 bases. The CDR3 runs to 14 residues. V lost 2 bases and J lost 5; bases outside the gene matches: 8. The germline V gene encodes CDR1 GTSNPN and CDR2 SVGIG (reference sequence). Written as DNA, the CDR3 is TGTGCCTGGAGTACGGGAACAGGGGATTATGGCTACACCTTC. This encodes CAWSTGTGDYGYTF.

The count of this clone is one. J is TRBJ2-3 and V is TRBV7-3, with D tentatively TRBD2 (7 bases). There are 15 residues in the CDR3. Germline CDR1 SGHTA, CDR2 FQGTGA. The V end was cut by 1 base, the J end by 1 base, with 9 bases between. The CDR3 region has the DNA TGTGCCAGCAGCTTAATCGGGGGGCGCACAGATACGCAGTATTTT. Its protein is CASSLIGGRTDTQYF.

This rearrangement joins TRBV7-6 to TRBJ1-1; 8 bases are shared with TRBD1. The CDR3 covers 15 residues. V gave up 1 base and J gave up 0 bases; unmatched junction bases: 1. Germline assignment: CDR1 SGHVS and CDR2 FNYEAQ. The CDR3 bases are TGTGCCAGCAGCTTAGGGACAGGGATGAACACTGAAGCTTTCTTT. Amino acid sequence: CASSLGTGMNTEAFF.

This clone came up once. One junction end does not reproduce the germline sequence, and a read error may be involved. The rearrangement links TRBV23-1 to TRBJ2-7; 9 bases map to TRBD1. TRBV23-1 belongs to the ORF category, with a function that is uncertain. The CDR3 is 16 residues long. Written as DNA, the CDR3 is TGCGCCAGCAGTCAAACCCGGGACAGGGCGTCCTGCGAGCAGTACTTC. Translation gives CASSQTRDRASCEQYF.

V is TRBV5-1 and J is TRBJ1-2; D perhaps matches TRBD1 (6 bases). This CDR3 is 15 amino acids long. Germline lookup yields CDR1 SGHRS and CDR2 YFSETQ. The ends were cut back, 4 bases at V and 0 bases at J, with 13 bases in the middle. CDR3 residues: CASSLQSGANYGYTF. The CDR3 DNA follows: TGCGCCAGCAGCCTACAATCAGGGGCTAACTATGGCTACACCTTC.

The chain recombines TRBV11-2 with TRBJ2-1; 12 bases are a match to TRBD2. V was clipped by 6 bases and J by 3 bases; unmatched bases: 6. There are 16 residues in the CDR3. Germline CDR1 reads SGHAT; CDR2 reads FQNNGV. The CDR3 DNA follows: TGTGCCAGCAGTTCACTAGCGGGAGGTGGCTACAATGAGCAGTTCTTC. It encodes CASSSLAGGGYNEQFF.